Listed here are 27 T cell receptor beta chains from one sample, sequenced in a study of PD-L1 blockade in urothelial cancer. Sequencing used immunoSEQ multiplex PCR; TCRdb keeps in-frame clones, though not all of them. This table holds about 100,000 clones, over 80% found once. This material consisted of PBMCs, taken around atezolizumab (anti-PD-L1) treatment. The receptors originated from a woman aged 80 or over with urothelial cancer.

This chain joins TRBV19 and TRBJ1-1, with a tentative D call TRBD1 (5 bases). The CDR3 spans 13 residues. The germline V and J ends were trimmed by 3 bases and 3 bases, with 8 bases remaining between them. Looked up from germline, CDR1 is LNHDA and CDR2 is SQIVND (reference sequence). The CDR3 nucleotides read TGTGCCAGTAGTATCACAGGATACACTGAAGCTTTCTTT. Translating it yields CASSITGYTEAFF.

The rearrangement uses TRBV5-1 and TRBJ1-2; 7 nucleotides match TRBD1. The CDR3 covers 17 residues. V was pared by 0 bases and J by 3 bases, with 11 bases of the junction left unmatched. Germline CDR1 SGHRS, CDR2 YFSETQ. Here the CDR3 reads CASSLEGEGALYYGYTF. The CDR3 DNA is TGCGCCAGCAGCTTGGAAGGTGAGGGGGCGCTGTACTATGGCTACACCTTC. Complete variable domain (other parts from reference TRBV5-1 and TRBJ1-2): KAGVTQTPRYLIKTRGQQVTLSCSPISGHRSVSWYQQTPGQGLQFLFEYFSETQRNKGNFPGRFSGRQFSNSRSEMNVSTLELGDSALYLCASSLEGEGALYYGYTFGSGTRLTVV.

The V and J genes are TRBV28 and TRBJ1-2; 7 bases fit TRBD1. Germline values: CDR1 MDHEN, CDR2 SYDVKM. With 6 bases clipped from V and 6 bases from J, the junction kept 4 bases outside the gene matches. This CDR3 region has 12 residues. The CDR3 region is CASSRQGDGYTF. The CDR3 bases are TGTGCCAGCAGCAGACAGGGAGATGGCTACACCTTC.

The chain couples TRBV13 to TRBJ2-1; 9 bases are shared with TRBD1. The germline V gene encodes CDR1 PRHDT and CDR2 FYEKMQ (reference sequence). Unmatched junction bases numbered 8, after V lost 5 bases and J lost 3 bases. The CDR3 covers 16 residues. The CDR3 loop is CASSPTPGQGYNEQFF. The CDR3 region has the DNA TGTGCCAGCAGCCCGACTCCGGGACAGGGCTACAATGAGCAGTTCTTC.

This sequence joins TRBV5-1 and TRBJ2-3; 10 bases fit TRBD1. V trimming: 5 bases; J trimming: 5 bases; junction bases outside the gene matches: 8. The CDR3 runs to 15 residues. Germline V gives CDR1 SGHRS, CDR2 YFSETQ. The CDR3 DNA reads TGCGCCAGCAGTCTCGGACAGGGGGACATAGATACGCAGTATTTT. Translating gives CASSLGQGDIDTQYF. Looking up the rest from reference TRBV5-1 and TRBJ2-3 gives the full variable domain: KAGVTQTPRYLIKTRGQQVTLSCSPISGHRSVSWYQQTPGQGLQFLFEYFSETQRNKGNFPGRFSGRQFSNSRSEMNVSTLELGDSALYLCASSLGQGDIDTQYFGPGTRLTVL.

J is TRBJ2-1 and V is TRBV6-5; weak D call: TRBD1 (7 bases). Germline V gene data show CDR1 as MNHEY and CDR2 as SVGAGI. Trimming removed 2 bases from V and 4 bases from J, with 9 bases in between. The CDR3 has 14 residues. The CDR3 loop is CASSYAGQYNEQFF. Here the CDR3 DNA reads TGTGCCAGCAGTTACGCGGGACAGTACAATGAGCAGTTCTTC.

Written as DNA, the CDR3 is TGTGCCAGCAGCGTCGAAAGGACGACTAGCGGGATTTACGAGCAGTACTTC. Amino acid sequence: CASSVERTTSGIYEQYF. The gene calls are TRBV9 and TRBJ2-7; 11 bases fit TRBD2. Germline CDR1 SGDLS, CDR2 YYNGEE. Trimming cost V 2 bases and J 4 bases; bases outside gene matches: 11. There are 17 residues in the CDR3.

In this sample, this clone turned up once. The V gene is TRBV5-4, the J gene TRBJ2-1, with TRBD1 matching over 9 bases. Trimming cost V 3 bases and J 10 bases; bases outside gene matches: 5. The CDR3 runs 13 residues. The germline CDR1 and CDR2 sequences are SGHNT and YYREEE (reference sequence). The CDR3 is CASSWDRVNEQFF. The CDR3 bases are TGTGCCAGCAGCTGGGACAGGGTAAACGAGCAGTTCTTC.

The chain recombines TRBV7-9 with TRBJ2-2, with D maybe TRBD1 (6 bases). The V end lost 4 bases, the J end lost 3 bases, and 24 bases lay between the germline ends. Germline CDR1 SEHNR, CDR2 FQNEAQ (reference sequence). The CDR3 spans 19 residues. The CDR3 sequence: CASSSPVQGVMRDTGELFF. The CDR3, as DNA: TGTGCCAGCAGCTCACCGGTACAGGGAGTTATGAGGGACACCGGGGAGCTGTTTTTT.

The chain joins TRBV19 to TRBJ1-3; no firm D call. The germline gives CDR1 LNHDA, CDR2 SQIVND (reference sequence). The CDR3 length is 18 residues. V gave up 0 bases and J gave up 3 bases, with 18 bases separating them. The CDR3 spells CASSIDPRPNSRGNTIYF. The CDR3 region has the DNA TGTGCCAGTAGTATAGACCCTCGCCCCAACTCTCGTGGAAACACCATATATTTT.

The chain uses TRBV5-1 and TRBJ1-2, with D perhaps matching TRBD1 (5 bases). V lost 0 bases and J lost 8, with 17 bases in between. Germline values: CDR1 SGHRS, CDR2 YFSETQ. CDR3 length: 15 residues. The CDR3, as DNA: TGCGCCAGCAGCTTGGATGATGCGGGGGGACGAGGCTACACCTTC. It translates to CASSLDDAGGRGYTF.

V gene TRBV5-6 combines with J gene TRBJ2-1; D is unresolved. Trimming left V 3 bases short and J 5 bases short, with 9 bases between. This CDR3 contains 13 residues. CDR1 is SGHDT and CDR2 is YYEEEE in the germline V gene. This CDR3 reads CASSSHDNNEQFF. The CDR3 coding sequence is TGTGCCAGCAGCTCCCACGACAACAATGAGCAGTTCTTC.

The CDR3 bases are TGCGCCAGCAGCCCGCGGACAGGGGGGCTTTATGGCTACACCTTC. Amino acids: CASSPRTGGLYGYTF. The chain employs TRBV4-1 and TRBJ1-2, with 10 nucleotides matching TRBD1. V dropped 4 bases and J dropped 5; count of bases not matched to a gene: 7. CDR3 length: 15 residues. CDR1 is MGHRA, CDR2 YSYEKL, per germline.

The chain joins TRBV18 to TRBJ2-1; 14 nucleotides align to TRBD2. The germline V gene encodes CDR1 KGHSH and CDR2 LQKENI. CDR3 length equals 18 residues. The V gene end was trimmed by 6 bases and the J gene end by 4 bases; junction bases not matched to a gene: 11. CDR3 residues: CASSPGRLAGGLYNEQFF. Here the CDR3 DNA reads TGTGCCAGCTCCCCAGGAAGACTAGCGGGAGGGTTATACAATGAGCAGTTCTTC.

V is TRBV27 and J is TRBJ2-1, with TRBD2 as a possible D gene (6 bases). Trimming shortened V by 5 bases and J by 2 bases, and 16 bases separated the two germline ends. The CDR3 contains 16 residues. CDR1 is MNHEY and CDR2 is SMNVEV in the germline V gene (reference sequence). CDR3 sequence: CASSPRGGGTYNEQFF. The CDR3 region has the DNA TGTGCCAGCAGTCCCCGGGGTGGGGGGACCTACAATGAGCAGTTCTTC.

The rearrangement uses TRBV9 and TRBJ2-1; TRBD2 aligns across 11 bases. The CDR3 runs to 15 residues. CDR1 is SGDLS and CDR2 is YYNGEE in the germline V gene. J was trimmed by 7 bases and V by 3 bases; bases with no gene match: 6. The CDR3 nucleotides are TGTGCCAGCAGCGAGATGCTAGCGGGAGGTAATGAGCAGTTCTTC. As protein: CASSEMLAGGNEQFF. The whole variable domain, filled in from reference TRBV9 and TRBJ2-1, reads DSGVTQTPKHLITATGQRVTLRCSPRSGDLSVYWYQQSLDQGLQFLIQYYNGEERAKGNILERFSAQQFPDLHSELNLSSLELGDSALYFCASSEMLAGGNEQFFGPGTRLTVL.

This sequence joins TRBV19 and TRBJ2-3, with 7 bases aligning to TRBD2. The CDR3 is made up of 17 amino acids. With 5 bases clipped from V and 4 bases from J, the junction kept 15 bases outside the gene matches. CDR1 LNHDA and CDR2 SQIVND come from the germline V gene (reference sequence). The CDR3 here is CASSSLSGNEGADTQYF. The CDR3 DNA is TGTGCCAGTAGTTCCCTAAGCGGGAACGAGGGAGCAGATACGCAGTATTTT. Full variable domain (outside the CDR3, taken from reference TRBV19 and TRBJ2-3): DGGITQSPKYLFRKEGQNVTLSCEQNLNHDAMYWYRQDPGQGLRLIYYSQIVNDFQKGDIAEGYSVSREKKESFPLTVTSAQKNPTAFYLCASSSLSGNEGADTQYFGPGTRLTVL.

This chain uses TRBV5-1 with TRBJ2-1; 10 bases agree with TRBD1. V dropped 3 bases and J dropped 5; count of bases not matched to a gene: 11. CDR3 size: 17 residues. The germline CDR1 and CDR2 sequences are SGHRS and YFSETQ. CDR3 loop: CASSSQTTGGVHNEQFF. The CDR3, as DNA: TGCGCCAGCAGCTCGCAAACGACAGGGGGCGTCCACAATGAGCAGTTCTTC.

This chain joins TRBV25-1 and TRBJ1-4; a weak D match, TRBD1 (5 bases). The CDR3 covers 12 residues. Per germline, CDR1 MGHDK and CDR2 SYGVNS. V lost 6 bases to trimming and J lost 8 bases, with 10 bases between them. DNA of the CDR3: TGTGCCAGCAGGGAGAAGGGGGAAAAACTGTTTTTT. Its protein product is CASREKGEKLFF.

CDR3 amino acids: CASNRISGTGYTGELFF. CDR3 bases: TGTGCCAGTAATAGGATTTCCGGGACAGGGTACACCGGGGAGCTGTTTTTT. This chain joins TRBV19 and TRBJ2-2; 9 nucleotides agree with TRBD1. The CDR3 totals 17 residues. The J segment lost 3 bases and the V segment lost 7 bases, leaving 12 bases of the junction unmatched. CDR1 and CDR2 from the germline V gene are LNHDA and SQIVND (reference sequence).

Only one count was recorded for this clone. V and J are TRBV28 and TRBJ1-2, with D tentatively TRBD1 (6 bases). The CDR3 is 13 amino acids. The ends were cut back, 7 bases at V and 8 bases at J, with 17 bases in the middle. The V gene's germline CDR1 is MDHEN and CDR2 SYDVKM. The CDR3 sequence: CASTLGGVHGYTF. In DNA, the CDR3 is TGTGCCAGCACCCTAGGGGGAGTGCACGGCTACACCTTC.

V usage is TRBV13 and J usage is TRBJ2-5; 10 positions agree with TRBD1. Germline V gene data show CDR1 as PRHDT and CDR2 as FYEKMQ (reference sequence). The CDR3 covers 16 residues. Trimming cost V 7 bases and J 0 bases; bases outside gene matches: 8. The CDR3 region is CASIRTGGSYQETQYF. CDR3 nucleotide sequence: TGTGCCAGCATCAGGACAGGGGGATCCTACCAAGAGACCCAGTACTTC.

The J gene is TRBJ2-7, the V gene TRBV30; 9 bases line up with TRBD2. There are 13 residues in the CDR3. CDR1 GTSNPN and CDR2 SVGIG come from the germline V gene (reference sequence). V was pared by 3 bases and J by 2 bases, with 2 bases of the junction left unmatched. The CDR3 spells CAWSGGRAYEQYF. The CDR3 DNA reads TGTGCCTGGAGCGGCGGGAGGGCCTACGAGCAGTACTTC.

The chain combines TRBV7-8 with TRBJ2-3, with 10 bases aligning to TRBD2. Germline V gene sequence: CDR1 SGHVS, CDR2 FQNEAQ. CDR3 length equals 15 residues. Losses at the gene ends were 5 bases for V and 4 bases for J; bases not matched to a gene: 6. The CDR3 region is CASSISGRMADTQYF. CDR3 bases: TGTGCCAGCAGCATTAGCGGGAGGATGGCAGATACGCAGTATTTT.

The chain joins TRBV25-1 to TRBJ2-7; D uncertain. The V end lost 4 bases, the J end lost 3 bases, and 4 bases lay between the germline ends. CDR1 and CDR2 (germline): MGHDK, SYGVNS. This CDR3 contains 11 residues. This chain's CDR3 is CASSARYEQYF. The CDR3, as DNA: TGTGCCAGCAGTGCCCGCTACGAGCAGTACTTC.

The chain joins TRBV28 to TRBJ1-4; the D is unclear. CDR1 is MDHEN and CDR2 is SYDVKM in the germline V gene. V was trimmed by 5 bases and J by 5 bases, leaving 9 bases between them. The CDR3 covers 13 residues. DNA of the CDR3: TGTGCCAGCAGTCCACCAGTAAATGAAAAACTGTTTTTT. Translation: CASSPPVNEKLFF.

The gene calls are TRBV5-1 and TRBJ2-7, with 11 bases identical to TRBD2. V was pared by 2 bases and J by 3 bases, with 4 bases of the junction left unmatched. The CDR3 covers 15 residues. Germline V gene sequence: CDR1 SGHRS, CDR2 YFSETQ. This chain's CDR3 is CASSFRTSGFYEQYF. The CDR3 DNA sequence: TGCGCCAGCAGCTTTAGGACTAGCGGGTTCTACGAGCAGTACTTC.